The clone carrying this T cell receptor (beta chain) was counted a few times. Its specificity is not known. This record belongs to a study of cytomegalovirus exposure and HLA in healthy donors. Study-wide results and limits: Most TCR sequences were seen very rarely across donors, but some public TCRs occurred in many.

The PCR was carried out with 60 Vbeta primers and 13 Jbeta primers. The repertoire was sequenced with immunoSEQ multiplex PCR; TCRdb's copy has only in-frame clones and lacks some. The data contain around 120,000 clones, 81% of them singletons. This TCR came from a man between 18 and 29 years old in good health and CMV-seronegative. The source material was PBMCs.

The CDR3 region has the DNA TGTGCCAGCAGCTTGAGCGGGTCCCCCTACAATGAGCAGTTCTTC. This translates into CASSLSGSPYNEQFF. The chain links TRBV5-5 to TRBJ2-1, with a tentative D call TRBD2 (6 bases). CDR3 length equals 15 residues. Germline CDR1 SGHKS, CDR2 YYEKEE (reference sequence). V was cut by 1 base and J by 2 bases, with 10 bases left in between.